These T cell receptor beta chains were read from a single sample in a study of shared clonotypes between healthy human individuals. Only in-frame clones appear in the TCRdb table, and some are missing; sequencing was by immunoSEQ multiplex PCR. Among under 85,000 clones listed, roughly two thirds were seen once. Sequencing input: memory CD8+ T cells sorted from blood. These TCRs come from a man aged 30-40 years in good health. The CDR3 runs from the conserved cysteine through the conserved F or W. Each record gives: clone size, V gene, D gene, J gene, CDR3 DNA, CDR3 protein. D genes are given only for firm matches. The listing skips clone size in some rows; elsewhere it reads once, few, many or a size class.

abundance: NA; v_gene: TRBV29-1; d_gene: NA; j_gene: TRBJ1-4; CDR3nt: TGCAGCGTTGGGCAGGGAGGTGAAAAACTGTTTTTT; CDR3aa: CSVGQGGEKLFF
abundance: NA; v_gene: TRBV15; d_gene: NA; j_gene: TRBJ2-1; CDR3nt: TGTGCCACCAGCAGAGGACAGGCTACAGGGTCCCTCTACAATGAGCAGTTCTTC; CDR3aa: CATSRGQATGSLYNEQFF
abundance: NA; v_gene: TRBV27; d_gene: TRBD2; j_gene: TRBJ2-5; CDR3nt: TGTGCCAGCAGTTTTGCGGGGGAAGAGACCCAGTACTTC; CDR3aa: CASSFAGEETQYF
abundance: NA; v_gene: TRBV28; d_gene: NA; j_gene: TRBJ1-5; CDR3nt: TGTGCCAGCAGTTTCGACAGACTGGACTCAGGGATCAATCAGCCCCAGCATTTT; CDR3aa: CASSFDRLDSGINQPQHF
abundance: NA; v_gene: TRBV6-5; d_gene: NA; j_gene: TRBJ2-3; CDR3nt: TGTGCCAGCAGTAAAGTGGGCTTTACAGATACGCAGTATTTT; CDR3aa: CASSKVGFTDTQYF
abundance: once; v_gene: TRBV7-2; d_gene: TRBD2; j_gene: TRBJ2-7; CDR3nt: TGTGCCAGCAGCATAGGGACTAGCTCCTACGAGCAGTACTTC; CDR3aa: CASSIGTSSYEQYF
abundance: NA; v_gene: TRBV7-3; d_gene: TRBD1; j_gene: TRBJ2-1; CDR3nt: TGTGCCAGCAGCTTAATGGTGACAGGGAACAATGAGCAGTTCTTC; CDR3aa: CASSLMVTGNNEQFF
abundance: NA; v_gene: TRBV7-2; d_gene: NA; j_gene: TRBJ2-5; CDR3nt: TGTGCCAGCAGCAACGGGGGGCCTCAAGAGACCCAGTACTTC; CDR3aa: CASSNGGPQETQYF
abundance: NA; v_gene: TRBV4-3; d_gene: NA; j_gene: TRBJ1-2; CDR3nt: TGCGCCAGCAGCCAAGATCGGATAAGCTATGGCTACACCTTC; CDR3aa: CASSQDRISYGYTF
abundance: NA; v_gene: TRBV19; d_gene: NA; j_gene: TRBJ1-1; CDR3nt: TGTGCCAGTGAAGGGCTGCAGGGTACCACTGAAGCTTTCTTT; CDR3aa: CASEGLQGTTEAFF
abundance: few; v_gene: TRBV11-3; d_gene: NA; j_gene: TRBJ2-1; CDR3nt: TGTGCCAGCAGCCTCAGGGGTGGGTCCTACAATGAGCAGTTCTTC; CDR3aa: CASSLRGGSYNEQFF
abundance: many; v_gene: TRBV6-5; d_gene: NA; j_gene: TRBJ2-2; CDR3nt: TGTGCCAGCAGTTACTCATCTAGCGACGGCGGGGAGCTGTTTTTT; CDR3aa: CASSYSSSDGGELFF
abundance: few; v_gene: TRBV7-8; d_gene: NA; j_gene: TRBJ2-7; CDR3nt: TGTGCCAGCAGCCTCCCGGGAGTTTGGATCGAGCAGTACTTC; CDR3aa: CASSLPGVWIEQYF
abundance: many; v_gene: TRBV6-6; d_gene: NA; j_gene: TRBJ2-3; CDR3nt: TGTGCCAGCAGTTACTCGGACAGCGCAGATACGCAGTATTTT; CDR3aa: CASSYSDSADTQYF
abundance: NA; v_gene: TRBV30; d_gene: NA; j_gene: TRBJ2-7; CDR3nt: TGTGCCTGGGATGACGGAGCCTACGAGCAGTACTTC; CDR3aa: CAWDDGAYEQYF
abundance: NA; v_gene: TRBV19; d_gene: NA; j_gene: TRBJ2-7; CDR3nt: TGTGCCAGTAAGGATGTAGGGGGGCTCGCCTACGAGCAGTACTTC; CDR3aa: CASKDVGGLAYEQYF
abundance: NA; v_gene: TRBV19; d_gene: NA; j_gene: TRBJ2-1; CDR3nt: TGTGCCACCCAGGACGCTGCGGGGGCATTGGGGAATGAGCAGTTCTTC; CDR3aa: CATQDAAGALGNEQFF
abundance: NA; v_gene: TRBV13; d_gene: NA; j_gene: TRBJ1-1; CDR3nt: TGTGCCAGCAGCTTAGGCCAAGCGGGGCGGGCTTTCTTT; CDR3aa: CASSLGQAGRAFF
abundance: NA; v_gene: TRBV25-1; d_gene: NA; j_gene: TRBJ2-3; CDR3nt: TGTGCCAGCAGTGACCCAGCGGATAGCACAGATACGCAGTATTTT; CDR3aa: CASSDPADSTDTQYF
abundance: NA; v_gene: TRBV7-3; d_gene: NA; j_gene: TRBJ2-3; CDR3nt: TGTGCCAGCAGCTCCTCCTCCGGGACATACTTT; CDR3aa: CASSSSSGTYF
abundance: NA; v_gene: TRBV5-6; d_gene: NA; j_gene: TRBJ1-1; CDR3nt: TGTGCCAGCAGCTTGGCTGCAGGGGTGAACACTGAAGCTTTCTTT; CDR3aa: CASSLAAGVNTEAFF
abundance: NA; v_gene: TRBV13; d_gene: NA; j_gene: TRBJ1-1; CDR3nt: TGTGCCAGCAGCCTAGTGGGACCGATGAACACTGAAGCTTTCTTT; CDR3aa: CASSLVGPMNTEAFF
abundance: NA; v_gene: TRBV28; d_gene: NA; j_gene: TRBJ2-7; CDR3nt: TGTGCCAGCTCTAACGGCCACATCCAACAACGGATCTTC; CDR3aa: CASSNGHIQQRIF
abundance: few; v_gene: TRBV7-6; d_gene: NA; j_gene: TRBJ2-6; CDR3nt: TGTGCCAGCAGCGAATATGGCTCACAAAGTCGGGCCAACGTCCTGACTTTC; CDR3aa: CASSEYGSQSRANVLTF
abundance: NA; v_gene: TRBV5-1; d_gene: NA; j_gene: TRBJ2-7; CDR3nt: TGCGCCAGCACCCCTTGGGCAGGGGAGGTCAACGAGCAGTACTTC; CDR3aa: CASTPWAGEVNEQYF
abundance: NA; v_gene: TRBV18; d_gene: NA; j_gene: TRBJ1-1; CDR3nt: TGTGCCAGCTCACCGGGTCCGGAAAAGAACACTGAAGCTTTCTTT; CDR3aa: CASSPGPEKNTEAFF
abundance: NA; v_gene: TRBV28; d_gene: NA; j_gene: TRBJ1-5; CDR3nt: TGTGCCAGCATCCCGGGTGAGGTTTTCGGTCAGCCCCAGCATTTT; CDR3aa: CASIPGEVFGQPQHF
abundance: many; v_gene: TRBV7-9; d_gene: TRBD2; j_gene: TRBJ2-1; CDR3nt: TGTGCCAGCAGCTTAGCTAGCGGGAGGAGGAATGAGCAGTTCTTC; CDR3aa: CASSLASGRRNEQFF
abundance: NA; v_gene: TRBV5-1; d_gene: NA; j_gene: TRBJ2-5; CDR3nt: TGCGCTAGCAGCTTGCAGGGTAGCGAGACCCAGTACTTC; CDR3aa: CASSLQGSETQYF
abundance: NA; v_gene: TRBV27; d_gene: TRBD2; j_gene: TRBJ2-7; CDR3nt: TGTGCCAGCAGTTTATCCGGGACTAGCGGTGGGCAGTACTTC; CDR3aa: CASSLSGTSGGQYF
abundance: NA; v_gene: TRBV10-2; d_gene: NA; j_gene: TRBJ2-7; CDR3nt: TGCGCCAGCGGATCTCCCTACGAGCAGTACTTC; CDR3aa: CASGSPYEQYF
abundance: NA; v_gene: TRBV14; d_gene: NA; j_gene: TRBJ2-1; CDR3nt: TGTGCCAGCAGCCGGAAAAGGGGCGGTGAGCAGTTCTTC; CDR3aa: CASSRKRGGEQFF
abundance: NA; v_gene: TRBV5-4; d_gene: TRBD1; j_gene: TRBJ1-5; CDR3nt: TGTGCCAGCAGCCAAGACAGGGACCTCAATCAGCCCCAGCATTTT; CDR3aa: CASSQDRDLNQPQHF
abundance: NA; v_gene: TRBV6-5; d_gene: NA; j_gene: TRBJ2-7; CDR3nt: TGTGCCAGCAGATGGCAGGGGCCCCACGAGCAGTACTTC; CDR3aa: CASRWQGPHEQYF
abundance: NA; v_gene: TRBV29-1; d_gene: NA; j_gene: TRBJ1-1; CDR3nt: TGCAGCGTTGTGACCGGGACATTCCAACTGAACACTGAAGCTTTCTTT; CDR3aa: CSVVTGTFQLNTEAFF
abundance: NA; v_gene: TRBV11-2; d_gene: NA; j_gene: TRBJ2-7; CDR3nt: TGTGCCAGCAGCTCTTCAGACTACGAGCAGTACTTC; CDR3aa: CASSSSDYEQYF
abundance: NA; v_gene: TRBV5-4; d_gene: NA; j_gene: TRBJ2-2; CDR3nt: TGTGCCAGCAGCTGGAAGGGAAAACGGGACACCGGGGAGCTGTTTTTT; CDR3aa: CASSWKGKRDTGELFF
abundance: NA; v_gene: TRBV5-4; d_gene: NA; j_gene: TRBJ2-1; CDR3nt: TGTGCCAGCAGCGTAGATCTCTCCTACAATGAGCAGTTCTTC; CDR3aa: CASSVDLSYNEQFF
abundance: NA; v_gene: TRBV4-1; d_gene: TRBD1; j_gene: TRBJ2-2; CDR3nt: TGCGCCAGCAGCCCGGCCCAGGGGGCGGATACCGGGGAGCTGTTTTTT; CDR3aa: CASSPAQGADTGELFF
abundance: NA; v_gene: TRBV14; d_gene: TRBD2; j_gene: TRBJ2-1; CDR3nt: TGTGCCAGCAGCCAATGGGGACTAGCGGGAGGGCCTGAGCAGTTCTTC; CDR3aa: CASSQWGLAGGPEQFF
abundance: once; v_gene: TRBV27; d_gene: NA; j_gene: TRBJ2-1; CDR3nt: TGTGCCAGCTCGACCACGTCCTACAATGAGCAGTTCTTC; CDR3aa: CASSTTSYNEQFF
abundance: NA; v_gene: TRBV6-5; d_gene: NA; j_gene: TRBJ1-2; CDR3nt: TGTGCCAGCAGTGAACCAGGGCTCGGCTATGGCTACACCTTC; CDR3aa: CASSEPGLGYGYTF
abundance: NA; v_gene: TRBV29-1; d_gene: NA; j_gene: TRBJ2-1; CDR3nt: TGCAGCGTAGAAACACCCGTACGAAACAATGAGCAGTTCTTC; CDR3aa: CSVETPVRNNEQFF
abundance: NA; v_gene: TRBV19; d_gene: NA; j_gene: TRBJ2-3; CDR3nt: TGTGCCAGTAGTATGGTTGAGACGGGAGGCACAGATACGCAGTATTTT; CDR3aa: CASSMVETGGTDTQYF